The 27 T cell receptor beta chains in this list originate from one sample, sequenced in a study of siplizumab effects on memory and regulatory T cells. The assay was immunoSEQ multiplex PCR, and TCRdb's table has in-frame clones only and misses some. The repertoire holds about 63,000 clones, with 70% to 90% as singletons. The sample was memory CD4+ T cells sorted from blood. Receptor source: a human donor in good health.

The sample holds a few counts of this clone. V and J are TRBV7-6 and TRBJ2-5; D is perhaps TRBD1 or TRBD2 (5 bases each). CDR1 and CDR2 from the germline V gene are SGHVS and FNYEAQ. The germline V and J ends were trimmed by 5 bases and 5 bases, with 15 bases remaining between them. CDR3 size: 14 residues. CDR3 in DNA: TGTGCCAGCAGCCCGTGGGACCGCTCGGAGACCCAGTACTTC. Translation: CASSPWDRSETQYF.

The chain has TRBV30 and TRBJ2-1, with no clear D. V dropped 6 bases and J dropped 0 bases, with 15 bases sitting between them. The length of the CDR3 is 15 residues. Germline loops: CDR1 GTSNPN, CDR2 SVGIG (reference sequence). CDR3 sequence reads: CACTFGASSYNEQFF. The DNA of the CDR3 is TGTGCCTGTACCTTTGGTGCGAGCTCCTACAATGAGCAGTTCTTC.

This clone was seen just once. The chain joins TRBV18 to TRBJ2-3; D tentatively fits TRBD1 or TRBD2 (5 bases each). The CDR3 extends over 13 amino acids. V gave up 4 bases and J gave up 4 bases, with 9 bases separating them. CDR1 and CDR2 from the germline V gene are KGHSH and LQKENI. The CDR3 loop is CASSLGRSDTQYF. CDR3 nucleotide sequence: TGTGCCAGCTCACTGGGACGTTCAGATACGCAGTATTTT.

The V and J genes are TRBV4-1 and TRBJ2-1; possibly TRBD2 for D (5 bases). The germline V and J ends were trimmed by 7 bases and 0 bases, with 13 bases remaining between them. The CDR3 loop spans 15 amino acids. Germline V gene data show CDR1 as MGHRA and CDR2 as YSYEKL. CDR3 residues: CASIQRGSSYNEQFF. CDR3 nucleotides: TGCGCCAGCATCCAGAGAGGGAGCTCCTACAATGAGCAGTTCTTC.

The V and J genes are TRBV12-5 and TRBJ1-4, with D hard to call. The CDR3 is 15 residues long. From germline, CDR1 is LGHNT and CDR2 FRNRAP. Trimming pared 1 base from V and 0 bases from J, leaving 6 bases between. The CDR3 DNA follows: TGTGCTAGTGGTTTGGGTGATGCAACTAATGAAAAACTGTTTTTT. Translation gives CASGLGDATNEKLFF. The full variable domain, completed using reference TRBV12-5 and TRBJ1-4, is DARVTQTPRHKVTEMGQEVTMRCQPILGHNTVFWYRQTMMQGLELLAYFRNRAPLDDSGMPKDRFSAEMPDATLATLKIQPSEPRDSAVYFCASGLGDATNEKLFFGSGTQLSVL.

V is TRBV5-1 and J is TRBJ2-5; weak D call: TRBD2 (6 bases). Between the trimmed V and J ends, which lost 2 bases and 2 bases, there was a span of 19 bases. Germline loops: CDR1 SGHRS, CDR2 YFSETQ. CDR3 length equals 17 residues. The CDR3 is CASSLYMGGAEQETQYF. The CDR3 DNA follows: TGCGCCAGCAGCTTATACATGGGCGGGGCGGAACAAGAGACCCAGTACTTC.

The rearrangement links TRBV11-2 to TRBJ2-1; TRBD1 matches 7 bases. Germline V gives CDR1 SGHAT, CDR2 FQNNGV. The length of the CDR3 is 13 residues. J lost 5 bases, V lost 10 bases, and 8 bases had no gene match. The CDR3 DNA reads TGTGCCACCGCCGGGACAGATCACAATGAGCAGTTCTTC. This sequence encodes CATAGTDHNEQFF.

The V and J genes are TRBV5-1 and TRBJ2-7; the match to TRBD2 covers 12 bases. The germline gives CDR1 SGHRS, CDR2 YFSETQ. Trimming cost V 2 bases and J 5 bases; bases outside gene matches: 8. The CDR3 length is 16 residues. CDR3 amino acids: CASSFLPTSGSHEQYF. The CDR3 DNA reads TGCGCCAGCAGCTTTTTGCCGACTAGCGGGAGCCACGAGCAGTACTTC.

The chain has TRBV2 and TRBJ2-1; D is uncertain. The CDR3 sequence is 11 residues long. The germline V gene encodes CDR1 SNHLY and CDR2 FYNNEI. V gave up 2 bases and J gave up 7 bases, with 3 bases separating them. This chain's CDR3 is CASSELNEQFF. The CDR3 DNA sequence: TGTGCCAGCAGTGAACTAAATGAGCAGTTCTTC.

This clone appeared a few times. The rearrangement uses TRBV19 and TRBJ2-6, with D possibly TRBD1 on 6 matching bases. Trimming shortened V by 5 bases and J by 9 bases, and 14 bases separated the two germline ends. CDR3 length: 14 amino acids. CDR1 is LNHDA and CDR2 is SQIVND in the germline V gene (reference sequence). CDR3 nucleotide sequence: TGTGCCAGTAGTGAAGGGGGAATATTCAACGTCCTGACTTTC. Translating it yields CASSEGGIFNVLTF.

The chain links TRBV27 to TRBJ2-1, with 10 positions matching TRBD2. This CDR3 region has 15 residues. With 6 bases clipped from V and 5 bases from J, the junction kept 7 bases outside the gene matches. CDR1 and CDR2 (germline): MNHEY, SMNVEV (reference sequence). The CDR3 reads CASSLTGLANNEQFF. For the CDR3, the DNA is TGTGCCAGCAGCCTCACGGGACTAGCGAACAATGAGCAGTTCTTC.

This rearrangement joins TRBV7-8 to TRBJ1-5; D is ambiguous. Per the germline V gene, CDR1 is SGHVS and CDR2 is FQNEAQ. CDR3 length: 14 residues. With 2 bases removed from V and 3 bases from J, the gap between germline ends came to 8 bases. Here the CDR3 DNA reads TGTGCCAGCAGCTTATCGGCAGTCAATCAGCCCCAGCATTTT. Translation: CASSLSAVNQPQHF.

The genes are TRBV5-1 and TRBJ2-3; TRBD2 might be the D (5 bases). The ends were cut back, 2 bases at V and 8 bases at J, with 18 bases in the middle. This CDR3 is 15 amino acids long. CDR1 and CDR2 (germline): SGHRS, YFSETQ. As DNA, the CDR3 is TGCGCCAGCAGCTTTCGCCCGGACCGTGGGAGTACGCAGTATTTT. This sequence encodes CASSFRPDRGSTQYF.

As DNA, the CDR3 is TGCAGTGCTAGAGTCACAGATACGCAGTATTTT. Its protein is CSARVTDTQYF. The chain links TRBV20-1 to TRBJ2-3; no clear D gene. Trimming took 1 base from V and 2 from J, leaving 1 base between them. Germline loops: CDR1 DFQATT, CDR2 SNEGSKA (reference sequence). The CDR3 sequence is 11 residues long.

The genes are TRBV6-1 and TRBJ1-2; D remains unclear. The V gene's germline CDR1 is MNHNS and CDR2 SASEGT. This CDR3 contains 18 residues. The V end was cut by 4 bases, the J end by 0 bases, with 21 bases between. CDR3 protein: CASSGPRSGRVANYGYTF. As DNA, the CDR3 is TGTGCCAGCAGTGGCCCGCGAAGCGGGCGCGTGGCTAACTATGGCTACACCTTC.

The chain couples TRBV7-8 to TRBJ2-3, with D hard to call. The CDR3 has 17 residues. V lost 3 bases and J lost 3, with 19 bases in between. The germline CDR1 and CDR2 sequences are SGHVS and FQNEAQ. The CDR3 DNA follows: TGTGCCAGCAGCTTCATCCCCAGCCGCCTGGGGACAGATACGCAGTATTTT. This encodes CASSFIPSRLGTDTQYF. The full variable domain, rest sourced from reference TRBV7-8 and TRBJ2-3, is GAGVSQSPRYKVAKRGQDVALRCDPISGHVSLFWYQQALGQGPEFLTYFQNEAQLDKSGLPSDRFFAERPEGSVSTLKIQRTQQEDSAVYLCASSFIPSRLGTDTQYFGPGTRLTVL.

The V gene is TRBV7-9, the J gene TRBJ2-3; the match to TRBD2 covers 9 bases. Germline V gene sequence: CDR1 SEHNR, CDR2 FQNEAQ (reference sequence). The V segment lost 1 base and the J segment 2 bases; nucleotides outside the gene matches: 4. CDR3 length equals 16 residues. CDR3 in DNA: TGTGCCAGCAGCTTAGAAGCGGGAGGTCCCACAGATACGCAGTATTTT. Residues: CASSLEAGGPTDTQYF. The complete variable domain, with remaining parts taken from reference TRBV7-9 and TRBJ2-3, reads DTGVSQNPRHKITKRGQNVTFRCDPISEHNRLYWYRQTLGQGPEFLTYFQNEAQLEKSRLLSDRFSAERPKGSFSTLEIQRTEQGDSAMYLCASSLEAGGPTDTQYFGPGTRLTVL.

The chain joins TRBV6-1 to TRBJ2-4, with a tentative D call TRBD1 (6 bases). The CDR3 is 13 residues long. Per the germline V gene, CDR1 is MNHNS and CDR2 is SASEGT. Trimming took 6 bases from V and 0 from J, leaving 6 bases between them. DNA of the CDR3: TGTGCCAGCAGGGACAGAGCCAAAAACATTCAGTACTTC. Amino acid sequence: CASRDRAKNIQYF.

J is TRBJ1-5 and V is TRBV15; TRBD1 is a possible D gene (5 bases). Trimming cost V 3 bases and J 3 bases, with 9 bases left between them. Germline-derived CDR1 and CDR2 are LNHNV and YYDKDF (reference sequence). The CDR3 extends over 14 amino acids. The CDR3 is CATSSGTVNQPQHF. CDR3 nucleotides: TGTGCCACCAGCAGCGGGACGGTCAATCAGCCCCAGCATTTT. Full variable domain (rest looked up from reference TRBV15 and TRBJ1-5): DAMVIQNPRYQVTQFGKPVTLSCSQTLNHNVMYWYQQKSSQAPKLLFHYYDKDFNNEADTPDNFQSRRPNTSFCFLDIRSPGLGDTAMYLCATSSGTVNQPQHFGDGTRLSIL.

The sample holds one count of this clone. V is TRBV7-2 and J is TRBJ1-1; D is perhaps TRBD1 (5 bases). There are 14 residues in the CDR3. CDR1 and CDR2 (germline): SGHTA, FQGNSA. Trimming took 6 bases from V and 1 from J, leaving 12 bases between them. The CDR3 bases are TGTGCCAGCAGGACGGGACTTACGAACACTGAAGCTTTCTTT. Translating gives CASRTGLTNTEAFF.

The chain links TRBV6-5 to TRBJ1-1, with D possibly being TRBD1 (5 bases). Trimming left V 4 bases short and J 3 bases short, with 9 bases between. In germline, CDR1 is MNHEY, CDR2 SVGAGI. The CDR3 is 13 amino acids. CDR3 sequence (DNA): TGTGCCAGCAGTTCCGTACAGGACACTGAAGCTTTCTTT. It codes for CASSSVQDTEAFF.

This clone was seen a few times. The V gene is TRBV19, the J gene TRBJ1-2; possible D gene TRBD1, 5 bases. In germline, CDR1 is LNHDA, CDR2 SQIVND (reference sequence). The CDR3 runs to 11 residues. The V end lost 6 bases, the J end lost 8 bases, and 10 bases lay between the germline ends. In DNA, the CDR3 is TGTGCCAGTAGATCAGGGATCGGCTACACCTTC. Translating gives CASRSGIGYTF. The full variable domain, completed using reference TRBV19 and TRBJ1-2, is DGGITQSPKYLFRKEGQNVTLSCEQNLNHDAMYWYRQDPGQGLRLIYYSQIVNDFQKGDIAEGYSVSREKKESFPLTVTSAQKNPTAFYLCASRSGIGYTFGSGTRLTVV.

The chain recombines TRBV5-1 with TRBJ2-5; 10 nucleotides align to TRBD1. The CDR3 extends over 15 amino acids. The V gene end was trimmed by 0 bases and the J gene end by 3 bases; junction bases not matched to a gene: 2. Germline loops: CDR1 SGHRS, CDR2 YFSETQ. The CDR3 reads CASSLEGTGEETQYF. The CDR3, as DNA: TGCGCCAGCAGCTTGGAGGGGACAGGGGAAGAGACCCAGTACTTC.

The chain is built from TRBV27 and TRBJ2-7; 9 nucleotides match TRBD2. Trimming took 7 bases from V and 4 from J; bases not matched to a gene: 14. The CDR3 loop spans 16 amino acids. Germline assignment: CDR1 MNHEY and CDR2 SMNVEV (reference sequence). This CDR3 is CASKNRERGATYEQYF. The CDR3 DNA is TGTGCCAGCAAAAACCGGGAGCGGGGGGCGACGTACGAGCAGTACTTC.

CDR3 sequence (DNA): TGTGCCAGCAGCTCGCATCCGGGGGAGACCCAGTACTTC. This codes for CASSSHPGETQYF. J is TRBJ2-5 and V is TRBV7-8, with D possibly TRBD2 on 5 matching bases. Trimming removed 4 bases from V and 5 bases from J, with 11 bases in between. The length of the CDR3 is 13 residues. Germline V gene lookup returns CDR1 SGHVS and CDR2 FQNEAQ.

The chain employs TRBV6-1 and TRBJ1-1, with D unresolved. V lost 2 bases and J 0 bases, leaving 13 bases between the germline ends. Per the germline V gene, CDR1 is MNHNS and CDR2 is SASEGT. This CDR3 has 16 amino acids. This CDR3 reads CASSEWAGSMNTEAFF. As DNA, the CDR3 is TGTGCCAGCAGTGAATGGGCAGGAAGCATGAACACTGAAGCTTTCTTT.

V and J are TRBV6-6 and TRBJ1-1; no definite D call. The V and J ends lost 1 base and 1 base respectively, with 4 bases between them. Germline V CDR1 and CDR2: MNHNY, SVGAGI (reference sequence). This CDR3 is built from 13 residues. CDR3 in amino acids: CASSYFENTEAFF. The CDR3, as DNA: TGTGCCAGCAGTTACTTTGAGAACACTGAAGCTTTCTTT.